This T cell receptor (beta chain) was obtained from a study of blood T cells in healthy people across ages. Points on this clonotype: Antigen specificity is unknown.

The study, taken as a whole, reports: The study found more naive CD4+ cells and higher diversity in long-lived than aged donors.

Germline V gene sequence: CDR1 SQVTM, CDR2 ANQGSEA. The CDR3 spans 12 residues. J gave up 6 bases and V 7 bases, and 8 bases lay outside the gene matches. Sample-barcoded 5' priming and a J-beta primer mix drove a second PCR of roughly 7 to 11 cycles. TCRdb used MiXCR to reprocess the 5' RACE reads, holding one entry per CDR3 protein. The sample has some 780,000 distinct CDR3 sequences, roughly 56% seen once. Isolated PBMCs totaled at least 6 million in each sample. This chain joins TRBV29-1 and TRBJ1-1, with 7 bases that match TRBD1. This TCR came from a man between 40 and 49 years old in good health. Specimen: blood. The CDR3 bases are TGCAGCGCCTGGGACAGAACTTCTGAAGCTTTCTTT. Protein: CSAWDRTSEAFF.